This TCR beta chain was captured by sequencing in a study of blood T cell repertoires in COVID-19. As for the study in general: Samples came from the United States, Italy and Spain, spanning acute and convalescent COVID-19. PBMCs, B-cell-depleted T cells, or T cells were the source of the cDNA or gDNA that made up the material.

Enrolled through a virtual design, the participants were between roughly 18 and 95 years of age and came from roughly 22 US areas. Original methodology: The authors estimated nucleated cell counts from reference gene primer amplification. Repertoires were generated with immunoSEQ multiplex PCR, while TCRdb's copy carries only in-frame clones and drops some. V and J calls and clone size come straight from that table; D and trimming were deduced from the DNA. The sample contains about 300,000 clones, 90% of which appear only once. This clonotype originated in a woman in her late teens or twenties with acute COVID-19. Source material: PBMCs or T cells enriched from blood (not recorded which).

The CDR3 loop is CASSVSTGTEAFF. DNA of the CDR3: TGTGCCAGCAGCGTATCCACAGGCACTGAAGCTTTCTTT. This chain joins TRBV9 and TRBJ1-1; a possible D gene is TRBD1 (5 bases). Per the germline V gene, CDR1 is SGDLS and CDR2 is YYNGEE. The V gene lost 1 base and the J gene lost 4 bases, with 8 bases spanning the gap. The CDR3 covers 13 residues. The full variable domain, completed using reference TRBV9 and TRBJ1-1, is DSGVTQTPKHLITATGQRVTLRCSPRSGDLSVYWYQQSLDQGLQFLIQYYNGEERAKGNILERFSAQQFPDLHSELNLSSLELGDSALYFCASSVSTGTEAFFGQGTRLTVV.